The 18 T cell receptor beta chains below were found in one sample sequenced in a study of blood T cell repertoires in COVID-19. Assay used: immunoSEQ multiplex PCR; TCRdb lists only in-frame clones, some missing. The sample carries approximately 200,000 clones, approximately 80% recorded once. The sample was peripheral blood. These receptors all come from a woman aged 55-69 years who had recovered from COVID-19.

V usage is TRBV7-8 and J usage is TRBJ2-2; 11 positions agree with TRBD2. J lost 7 bases, V lost 0 bases, and 7 bases had no gene match. Germline CDR1 SGHVS, CDR2 FQNEAQ. The CDR3 runs to 17 residues. The CDR3 sequence is CASSLAGSGGAGGELFF. In DNA, the CDR3 is TGTGCCAGCAGCTTAGCGGGTAGCGGGGGGGCCGGCGGGGAGCTGTTTTTT.

This chain uses TRBV19 with TRBJ1-4; TRBD1 is a possible D gene (6 bases). Germline CDR1 reads LNHDA; CDR2 reads SQIVND (reference sequence). The germline V and J ends were trimmed by 4 bases and 5 bases, with 17 bases remaining between them. CDR3 length equals 16 residues. CDR3 protein: CASSTPLRGKNEKLFF. The DNA for the CDR3 is TGTGCCAGTAGTACTCCCCTGAGGGGGAAGAATGAAAAACTGTTTTTT.

This sequence joins TRBV7-9 and TRBJ2-3, with TRBD1 as a possible D gene (5 bases). Germline V gene sequence: CDR1 SEHNR, CDR2 FQNEAQ (reference sequence). V was clipped by 5 bases and J by 3 bases, with 18 bases between them. The CDR3 sequence is 16 residues long. CDR3 sequence (DNA): TGTGCCAGCAGCCGTCAGGGTTTCATTTGGACAGATACGCAGTATTTT. This codes for CASSRQGFIWTDTQYF. Full variable domain (rest looked up from reference TRBV7-9 and TRBJ2-3): DTGVSQNPRHKITKRGQNVTFRCDPISEHNRLYWYRQTLGQGPEFLTYFQNEAQLEKSRLLSDRFSAERPKGSFSTLEIQRTEQGDSAMYLCASSRQGFIWTDTQYFGPGTRLTVL.

The chain carries TRBV7-2 and TRBJ2-1, with 7 bases fitting TRBD2. The CDR3 loop spans 13 amino acids. Germline-derived CDR1 and CDR2 are SGHTA and FQGNSA. V trimming: 4 bases; J trimming: 10 bases; junction bases outside the gene matches: 7. CDR3: CASSWKLAWEQFF. CDR3 coding DNA: TGTGCCAGCAGCTGGAAACTAGCGTGGGAGCAGTTCTTC.

The chain joins TRBV6-1 to TRBJ2-3, with 11 bases identical to TRBD2. The J segment lost 3 bases and the V segment lost 2 bases, leaving 4 bases of the junction unmatched. The germline V gene encodes CDR1 MNHNS and CDR2 SASEGT. This CDR3 comprises 16 residues. In DNA form, the CDR3 reads TGTGCCAGCAGTGAAACTAGCGGGGGAGGGACAGATACGCAGTATTTT. This encodes CASSETSGGGTDTQYF.

This sequence joins TRBV3-1 (or the pseudogene TRBV3-2) and TRBJ2-5; 14 bases align to TRBD2. CDR1 LGHDT and CDR2 YNNKEL come from the germline V gene (reference sequence). V shed 4 bases, J shed 5 bases, and the junction held 12 bases outside the gene matches. This CDR3 comprises 18 residues. CDR3 sequence (DNA): TGTGCCAGCAGCCTCCGGACTAGCGGGGGGCCCAGGGAGGAGACCCAGTACTTC. This encodes CASSLRTSGGPREETQYF.

There are many counts of this clone. The chain joins TRBV3-1 (or the pseudogene TRBV3-2) to TRBJ1-4; 7 bases fit TRBD1. Germline trimming cut 0 bases from V and 8 bases from J; bases unmatched to any gene: 6. The length of the CDR3 is 15 residues. Germline loops: CDR1 LGHDT, CDR2 YNNKEL (reference sequence). CDR3 region: CASSQDSAGGEKLFF. The CDR3 DNA sequence: TGTGCCAGCAGCCAAGATAGTGCAGGGGGAGAAAAACTGTTTTTT.

The CDR3 DNA follows: TGTGCCTGGATTTATCGGGGGGGCCTCGAGCAGTTCTTC. Translation gives CAWIYRGGLEQFF. J is TRBJ2-1 and V is TRBV30; TRBD2 agrees at 8 bases. Per germline, CDR1 GTSNPN and CDR2 SVGIG (reference sequence). The CDR3 has 13 residues. With 4 bases clipped from V and 10 bases from J, the junction kept 9 bases outside the gene matches.

The chain links TRBV14 to TRBJ1-1; a possible D gene is TRBD1 (6 bases). Germline V CDR1 and CDR2: SGHDN, FVKESK. V was pared by 4 bases and J by 1 base, with 13 bases between. The CDR3 covers 15 residues. The CDR3, as DNA: TGTGCCAGCAGCCGATCCGCACAGGGGAACACTGAAGCTTTCTTT. It translates to CASSRSAQGNTEAFF.

The chain employs TRBV7-8 and TRBJ1-6; D perhaps matches TRBD1 (5 bases). Trimming left V 5 bases short and J 6 bases short, with 14 bases between. CDR3 length equals 15 residues. The germline V gene encodes CDR1 SGHVS and CDR2 FQNEAQ. In nucleotides, the CDR3 is TGTGCCAGCAGCCGCGCAGGGTTTCTTAATTCACCCCTCCACTTT. The encoded protein is CASSRAGFLNSPLHF.

The rearrangement joins TRBV7-6 to TRBJ2-7; TRBD2 matches at 15 bases. Germline V gene lookup returns CDR1 SGHVS and CDR2 FNYEAQ. Trimming removed 3 bases from V and 4 bases from J; junction bases left unmatched: 1. The CDR3 has 15 amino acids. DNA of the CDR3: TGTGCCAGCAGCTTGGGGACTAGCGGGGGGTACGAGCAGTACTTC. Translating gives CASSLGTSGGYEQYF.

This rearrangement joins TRBV5-4 to TRBJ1-1, with D perhaps matching TRBD1 (6 bases). Trimming took off 5 bases at V and 1 base at J, with 15 bases between the two ends. The germline V gene has CDR1 SGHNT and CDR2 YYREEE (reference sequence). This CDR3 has 15 amino acids. The CDR3 DNA sequence: TGTGCCAGCAGGAACAGGGCGGAAGAGAACACTGAAGCTTTCTTT. Translation: CASRNRAEENTEAFF.

The V and J genes are TRBV12-5 and TRBJ1-5, with unresolved D. This CDR3 is 13 amino acids long. Between the trimmed V and J ends, which lost 8 bases and 8 bases, there was a span of 16 bases. CDR1 is LGHNT, CDR2 FRNRAP, per germline. CDR3 loop: CASKAPNREPQHF. CDR3 bases: TGTGCTAGTAAAGCCCCGAACAGAGAGCCCCAGCATTTT.

V is TRBV18 and J is TRBJ2-7; no clear D gene. The CDR3 is 13 amino acids. V lost 3 bases, J lost 5 bases, and 11 bases lay in between. CDR1 is KGHSH, CDR2 LQKENI, per germline. The CDR3 loop is CASSPRSLHEQYF. DNA of the CDR3: TGTGCCAGCTCACCGAGAAGCCTCCACGAGCAGTACTTC.

This chain links TRBV4-3 with TRBJ1-6; D uncertain. Germline V CDR1 and CDR2: LGHNA, YSLEER. CDR3 length equals 15 residues. V was trimmed by 1 base and J by 10 bases, leaving 14 bases between them. The CDR3 here is CASSQVSGSSSPLHF. The CDR3 nucleotides read TGCGCCAGCAGCCAAGTGTCGGGGTCTTCGTCACCCCTCCACTTT.

This rearrangement joins TRBV6-5 to TRBJ2-5; D remains ambiguous. The CDR3 has 11 amino acids. The V end was cut by 6 bases, the J end by 4 bases, with 6 bases between. Per the germline V gene, CDR1 is MNHEY and CDR2 is SVGAGI. The CDR3 region has the DNA TGTGCCAGCAGCCCCTCAGAGACCCAGTACTTC. Residues: CASSPSETQYF.

The V gene is TRBV9, the J gene TRBJ2-7, with 7 bases aligning to TRBD2. J was trimmed by 2 bases and V by 4 bases; bases with no gene match: 6. The V gene's germline CDR1 is SGDLS and CDR2 YYNGEE. CDR3 size: 14 residues. The CDR3 nucleotides read TGTGCCAGCAGCCCCGCGGGAGACCCCTACGAGCAGTACTTC. Protein: CASSPAGDPYEQYF. The complete variable domain, with remaining parts taken from reference TRBV9 and TRBJ2-7, reads DSGVTQTPKHLITATGQRVTLRCSPRSGDLSVYWYQQSLDQGLQFLIQYYNGEERAKGNILERFSAQQFPDLHSELNLSSLELGDSALYFCASSPAGDPYEQYFGPGTRLTVT.

There are many counts of this clone. The identical CDR3 is also encoded by other nucleotide sequences in the sample. The chain recombines TRBV9 with TRBJ1-3; TRBD1 might be the D (5 bases). V gave up 0 bases and J gave up 0 bases, with 10 bases separating them. The CDR3 loop spans 16 amino acids. CDR1 and CDR2 from the germline V gene are SGDLS and YYNGEE. The CDR3 sequence: CASSVAYRSSGNTIYF. In nucleotides, the CDR3 is TGTGCCAGCAGCGTAGCATACAGGTCCTCTGGAAACACCATATATTTT. The full variable domain, with the rest looked up from reference TRBV9 and TRBJ1-3, is DSGVTQTPKHLITATGQRVTLRCSPRSGDLSVYWYQQSLDQGLQFLIQYYNGEERAKGNILERFSAQQFPDLHSELNLSSLELGDSALYFCASSVAYRSSGNTIYFGEGSWLTVV.